This record concerns one T cell receptor beta chain sequence. Its antigen is not identified. No infections or other immune events were documented during collection. The data derive from a study of identifying expanded T cells in peripheral blood. Overall study findings and caveats: Differentially abundant clones: approximately 1.3 between replicates, approximately 16 at roughly 13 days, less than 25 at four. Across healthy donors, higher total template counts meant significantly greater roughly two-week count variance.

Data came from immunoSEQ multiplex PCR; TCRdb stores just in-frame clones and leaves some out. The table shows over 75,000 clones, with approximately 90% occurring only once. The sequencing sample was made of blood. This receptor was identified in a person between 18 and 69 years old in good health.

DNA of the CDR3: TGTGCCAGCAGCCTATACGACACAGATCAGCCCCAGCATTTT. It encodes CASSLYDTDQPQHF. The chain is built from TRBV7-9 and TRBJ1-5; D unclear. The CDR3 has 14 residues. CDR1 SEHNR and CDR2 FQNEAQ come from the germline V gene (reference sequence). Trimming pared 5 bases from V and 5 bases from J, leaving 13 bases between.